The clone carrying this T cell receptor beta chain was observed a handful of times. The CDR3 sequence is 16 residues long. V was pared by 0 bases and J by 0 bases, with 2 bases of the junction left unmatched. Germline V gene lookup returns CDR1 KGHSH and CDR2 LQKENI. A second about 7 to 11 cycle PCR used barcoded and J-beta primers. TCRdb re-called the 5' RACE reads with MiXCR, one entry per CDR3 protein. The sample records about 780,000 distinct CDR3 sequences, around 25% being singletons. These data come from a study of blood T cells in healthy people across ages. Peripheral blood from each donor was collected in a volume of ten milliliters. These same data were also listed under a study on T cells of mothers and their children. This second study notes: Each donor was one of three healthy Caucasian mothers or one of their six children.

Input material: blood. This chain joins TRBV18 and TRBJ2-1; 7 bases align to TRBD1. This clonotype originated in a boy under 18 in good health. The CDR3 DNA follows: TGTGCCAGCTCACCACCGGGACAGAGCTCCTACAATGAGCAGTTCTTC. This sequence encodes CASSPPGQSSYNEQFF.